Given below is one T cell receptor beta chain in context. What it binds is not known. Every immunoSEQ plate was one replicate of a subset's evenly spread DNA. Clones were read by immunoSEQ multiplex PCR, and TCRdb kept only the in-frame ones, dropping some. The sample has over 2 million clones, about 95% seen once. These data come from a study of shared clonotypes between healthy human individuals. Whole-study results and caveats: On the whole, naive subsets had larger estimated richness than memory subsets had. The sharing of 4.5% to 5% of naive CD4 clonotypes was seen across a handful of donors.

The CDR3 has 13 residues. From germline, CDR1 is MNHNS and CDR2 SASEGT. V dropped 5 bases and J dropped 4 bases, with 11 bases sitting between them. CD45RO-negative, CCR7-positively selected cells formed the naive CD8 fraction, excluding terminally differentiated effector memory CD45RA+ cells. The clonotype comes from a man aged 18-30 years in good health. This chain uses TRBV6-1 with TRBJ1-1; TRBD1 is a possible D gene (6 bases). The sequencing input was naive CD8+ T cells sorted from blood. As DNA, the CDR3 is TGTGCCAGCAGTAAAACAGGGAGCACTGAAGCTTTCTTT. This encodes CASSKTGSTEAFF.